This T cell receptor beta chain appears in the sequencing data of a study of T cell responses to AZD1222 COVID-19 vaccine (dated by TCRdb to the early 2020s). For the wider study: Because spike-specific TCR depth and breadth did not differ between the two schedules, AZD1222 recipients who got a second dose at roughly 4 weeks were pooled with those who got a second dose at roughly 12 weeks. A total of 230 to 250 trial participants underwent TCR sequencing, of whom about 200 had received two doses of AZD1222 and about 25 had received two doses of the MenACWY control vaccine. Enrollment into the trials was organized by age into subgroups of 18-55, 56-69 and 70-plus years, and those subgroups contained roughly 150, 30 and 60 TCR-sequenced participants, respectively.

Interpreted using the paper, the time point label stands for: baseline before first vaccination. Vaccinee samples came from UK trials COV001 and COV002, including a single-blind randomized controlled phase 2/3 trial of AZD1222 (ChAdOx1 nCoV-19) in healthy adults. Trial participant PBMC samples were collected at day 0 and day 28 after the second dose for TCRbeta chain sequencing. Summary of the overall study and its limitations: Because no day 14 peak-response samples were available, repertoires were characterized only after the peak T cell response. Nearly half of unique spike-specific TCRs reportedly recognized epitopes outside regions mutated in the B.1.351 and B.1.1.7 variants. Participants were mostly white British and included more females than males, and it was suggested by the authors that clonal diversity may have been underestimated. Conclusions about previously exposed vaccinees are limited, since just 5 or 6 AZD1222 recipients were seropositive for SARS-CoV-2 at baseline. The vaccine-associated CD4 TCRs covered the entire spike protein, and the dominant responses fell in regions 160-218 and 743-854. A significant rise in spike-specific TCR breadth and depth was observed after two AZD1222 doses relative to day 0 and relative to MenACWY recipients. In the small 56-69-year group, the increase in depth fell short of significance, most likely because of low power.

The CDR3 regions of human TCRbeta chains were analyzed by immunosequencing. The study's own analysis went as follows. TCRs in the repertoires were compared against a reference library of SARS-CoV-2-specific TCRs that had been generated with the MIRA antigen-specificity platform. Breadth meant the fraction of unique TCRs that were SARS-CoV-2-associated, whereas depth meant the fraction of total T cells that were SARS-CoV-2-associated. Using the MIRA data, every spike-specific TCR was mapped to the spike region that the TCR reacted to and assigned to either a CD4 or a CD8 class. Log10-transformed breadth and depth values were compared by one-way ANOVA with Sidak's multiple comparisons tests. TCRdb mirrors the immuneACCESS table, restricted to in-frame sequences. Some clones are absent from its copies; in checked studies, under half trace to an unresolved V gene, and the reason for the others is unknown. V, J and clone size were drawn from that table, and D and trimming were deduced from the DNA. The sample contains more than 100,000 clones, approximately 88% of them found a single time. The ten biggest clones cover 4.5% to 5% of the sample.

CDR1 and CDR2 (SGHTA, FQGNSA) derive from the germline V gene. At the junction V is shortened by 3 bases and J by 5 bases, with 10 bases in between. The CDR3, cysteine through phenylalanine, is 14 amino acids long. Just the 42-base CDR3 DNA is kept, in frame starting at base 1. Turning to this clone: Its antigen has not been determined. No per-base quality is available; no much larger clone lies one base away.

The chain is encoded by TRBV7-2 joined to TRBJ2-2; the D gene is perhaps TRBD2, on 5 matching bases. This receptor was taken from an adult in good health. Material: peripheral blood, obtained on day 0 of AZD1222 vaccination. The sequenced DNA: TGTGCCAGCAGCTTCACCCCGGGAACCGGGGAGCTGTTTTTT. This sequence encodes CASSFTPGTGELFF.